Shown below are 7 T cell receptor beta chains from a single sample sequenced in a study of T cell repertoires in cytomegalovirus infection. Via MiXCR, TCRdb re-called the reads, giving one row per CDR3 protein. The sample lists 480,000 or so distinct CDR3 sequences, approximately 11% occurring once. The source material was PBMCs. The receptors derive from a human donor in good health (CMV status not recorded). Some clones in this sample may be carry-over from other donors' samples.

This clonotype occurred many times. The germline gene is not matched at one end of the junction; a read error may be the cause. The CDR3 protein is CASSEGGSGIAYEQYF. CDR3 in DNA: TGTGCCAGCAGCGAAGGGGGGAGCGGGATCGCCTACGAGCAGTACTTC. The rearrangement joins TRBV6-1 to TRBJ2-7, with D maybe TRBD2 (7 bases). The CDR3 has 16 amino acids. Germline lookup yields CDR1 MNHNS and CDR2 SASEGT.

The DNA of the CDR3 is TGTGCCAGTAGTGTCTCGAGGATCAATGAGCAGTTCTTC. Protein sequence: CASSVSRINEQFF. The V and J genes are TRBV19 and TRBJ2-1; D is undetermined. The CDR3 is 13 residues long. Germline loops: CDR1 LNHDA, CDR2 SQIVND (reference sequence). V was trimmed by 5 bases and J by 6 bases, leaving 11 bases between them. Looking up the rest from reference TRBV19 and TRBJ2-1 gives the full variable domain: DGGITQSPKYLFRKEGQNVTLSCEQNLNHDAMYWYRQDPGQGLRLIYYSQIVNDFQKGDIAEGYSVSREKKESFPLTVTSAQKNPTAFYLCASSVSRINEQFFGPGTRLTVL.

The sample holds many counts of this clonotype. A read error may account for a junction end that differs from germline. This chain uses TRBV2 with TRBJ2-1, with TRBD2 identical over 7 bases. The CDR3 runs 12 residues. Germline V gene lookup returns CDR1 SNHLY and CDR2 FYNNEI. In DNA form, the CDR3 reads TGCGCCGACGGGGGGATCTACAATGAGCAGTTCTTC. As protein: CADGGIYNEQFF.

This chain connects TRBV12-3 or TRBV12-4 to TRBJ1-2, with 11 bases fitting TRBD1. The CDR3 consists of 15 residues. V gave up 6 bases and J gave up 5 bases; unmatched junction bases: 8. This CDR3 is CASSRGQGAVYGYTF. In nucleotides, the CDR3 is TGTGCCAGCAGCCGTGGACAGGGGGCGGTGTATGGCTACACCTTC.

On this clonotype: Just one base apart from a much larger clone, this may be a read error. The CDR3 loop is CASSEHNEQFF. The DNA of the CDR3 is TGTGCCAGCAGCGAACACAATGAGCAGTTCTTC. The rearrangement joins TRBV9 to TRBJ2-1; D is ambiguous. The ends were cut back, 3 bases at V and 5 bases at J, with 3 bases in the middle. The CDR3 consists of 11 residues. Germline V gene sequence: CDR1 SGDLS, CDR2 YYNGEE.

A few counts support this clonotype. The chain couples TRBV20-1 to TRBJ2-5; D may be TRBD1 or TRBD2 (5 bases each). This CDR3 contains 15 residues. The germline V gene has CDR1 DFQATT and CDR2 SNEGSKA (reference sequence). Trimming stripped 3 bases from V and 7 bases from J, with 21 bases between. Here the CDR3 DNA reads TGCAGTGCTAGGAGGGACCTCCCCGGGCCGTCGACCCAGTACTTC. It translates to CSARRDLPGPSTQYF.

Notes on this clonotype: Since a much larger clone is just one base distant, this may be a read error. CDR3 loop: CSAGQGSDGYSF. CDR3 coding DNA: TGCAGTGCTGGACAGGGATCCGATGGCTACAGCTTC. The V call is TRBV20-1, the J call TRBJ1-2; 8 bases align to TRBD1. CDR1 is DFQATT, CDR2 SNEGSKA, per germline (reference sequence). The CDR3 loop spans 12 amino acids.